This is a list of T cell receptor beta chains from one sample in a study of control samples from healthy donors and cancer patients. Libraries were prepared by immunoSEQ multiplex PCR; TCRdb keeps only in-frame clonotypes and omits some of them. Of about 140,000 clones detected, 80% to 95% appear once; the ten largest clones hold roughly 12%. The specimen was blood. These receptors were taken from a man aged 25 to 45 in good health. Each CDR3 is given with its conserved first and last residue. The order of the fields is J gene, V gene, clone size, D gene, CDR3 length, CDR3 protein, CDR3 DNA. A D gene is named only where the DNA matches it firmly. The listing skips clone size in some rows; elsewhere it reads once, few, many or a size class.

J: TRBJ1-5
V: TRBV4-2
size: .
D: TRBD1
length: 17
CDR3: CASSQDQGGHNNQPQHF
DNA: TGTGCCAGCAGCCAAGATCAGGGGGGGCACAACAATCAGCCCCAGCATTTT

J: TRBJ1-5
V: TRBV19
size: .
D: .
length: 15
CDR3: CASSIAGISNQPQHF
DNA: TGTGCCAGTAGTATAGCGGGTATTAGCAATCAGCCCCAGCATTTT

J: TRBJ1-1
V: TRBV19
size: .
D: .
length: 13
CDR3: CASSRFSDTEAFF
DNA: TGTGCCAGTAGTCGGTTTTCGGACACTGAAGCTTTCTTT

J: TRBJ2-1
V: TRBV7-2
size: few
D: TRBD2
length: 16
CDR3: CASSLRAGGAYNEQFF
DNA: TGTGCCAGCAGCTTAAGAGCGGGAGGGGCCTACAATGAGCAGTTCTTC

J: TRBJ2-3
V: TRBV3-1/TRBV3-2
size: .
D: TRBD1
length: 14
CDR3: CASSQVRGRNTQYF
DNA: TGTGCCAGCAGCCAAGTCAGGGGGCGGAATACGCAGTATTTT

J: TRBJ2-1
V: TRBV6-2/TRBV6-3
size: .
D: .
length: 15
CDR3: CASSYSPGESDEQFF
DNA: TGTGCCAGCAGTTACTCTCCAGGCGAGAGCGATGAGCAGTTCTTC

J: TRBJ2-1
V: TRBV5-6
size: .
D: .
length: 11
CDR3: CASSLELEQFF
DNA: TGTGCCAGCAGCTTGGAGCTTGAGCAGTTCTTC

J: TRBJ2-7
V: TRBV2
size: .
D: .
length: 11
CDR3: CAITTVTEQYF
DNA: TGTGCCATTACGACAGTAACCGAGCAGTACTTC

J: TRBJ2-7
V: TRBV2
size: .
D: .
length: 14
CDR3: CASSRDFGGSEQYF
DNA: TGTGCCAGCAGCCGGGACTTTGGGGGTTCCGAGCAGTACTTC

J: TRBJ1-6
V: TRBV28
size: .
D: .
length: 16
CDR3: CASTPSPTQDNSPLHF
DNA: TGTGCCAGCACCCCGTCTCCGACACAGGATAATTCACCCCTCCACTTT

J: TRBJ1-1
V: TRBV5-1
size: .
D: .
length: 15
CDR3: CASSLSQGAWTEAFF
DNA: TGCGCCAGCAGCCTTTCCCAGGGAGCTTGGACTGAAGCTTTCTTT

J: TRBJ2-1
V: TRBV13
size: .
D: .
length: 14
CDR3: CASRLYSSDNEQFF
DNA: TGTGCCAGCAGGCTTTACAGCTCCGACAATGAGCAGTTCTTC

J: TRBJ2-2
V: TRBV19
size: .
D: .
length: 12
CDR3: CASNINTGELFF
DNA: TGTGCCAGTAATATCAACACCGGGGAGCTGTTTTTT

J: TRBJ1-2
V: TRBV5-1
size: .
D: .
length: 17
CDR3: CASSLFISRGEGYGYTF
DNA: TGCGCCAGCAGCTTGTTTATATCCCGGGGAGAAGGCTATGGCTACACCTTC

J: TRBJ2-5
V: TRBV3-1/TRBV3-2
size: .
D: .
length: 14
CDR3: CASSTGSRQETQYF
DNA: TGTGCCAGCAGCACCGGGTCAAGGCAAGAGACCCAGTACTTC

J: TRBJ2-7
V: TRBV6-1
size: .
D: TRBD2
length: 17
CDR3: CASSGIAGGALTYEQYF
DNA: TGTGCCAGCAGTGGCATAGCGGGAGGTGCACTGACTTACGAGCAGTACTTC

J: TRBJ2-1
V: TRBV7-2
size: .
D: .
length: 14
CDR3: CASSLTQLLNEQFF
DNA: TGTGCCAGCAGCTTAACACAACTCCTCAATGAGCAGTTCTTC

J: TRBJ1-2
V: TRBV27
size: .
D: TRBD1
length: 15
CDR3: CASSYAGGIGYGYTF
DNA: TGTGCCAGCAGTTACGCAGGGGGCATTGGCTATGGCTACACCTTC

J: TRBJ1-5
V: TRBV10-3
size: .
D: .
length: 13
CDR3: CAIRPGLNQPQHF
DNA: TGTGCCATCAGACCGGGACTTAATCAGCCCCAGCATTTT

J: TRBJ1-3
V: TRBV5-4
size: .
D: .
length: 15
CDR3: CASSLAGPGANTIYF
DNA: TGTGCCAGCAGCTTGGCGGGGCCCGGGGCAAACACCATATATTTT

J: TRBJ2-1
V: TRBV19
size: .
D: .
length: 13
CDR3: CASSIGWGNEQFF
DNA: TGTGCCAGTAGTATTGGATGGGGAAATGAGCAGTTCTTC

J: TRBJ2-2
V: TRBV19
size: once
D: .
length: 13
CDR3: CASSWGNTGELFF
DNA: TGTGCCAGTAGTTGGGGGAACACCGGGGAGCTGTTTTTT

J: TRBJ2-5
V: TRBV30
size: once
D: TRBD1
length: 12
CDR3: CAWSVRQGTQYF
DNA: TGTGCCTGGAGTGTACGACAGGGGACCCAGTACTTC

J: TRBJ1-6
V: TRBV28
size: .
D: .
length: 16
CDR3: CASSLLRHQYDSPLHF
DNA: TGTGCCAGCAGTTTATTACGGCACCAGTACGATTCACCCCTCCACTTT

J: TRBJ1-2
V: TRBV6-6
size: .
D: .
length: 11
CDR3: CASSYTDGYTF
DNA: TGTGCCAGCAGTTACACAGATGGCTACACCTTC

J: TRBJ1-6
V: TRBV3-1/TRBV3-2
size: many
D: .
length: 14
CDR3: CASSQDLQNSPLHF
DNA: TGTGCCAGCAGCCAAGATCTACAGAATTCACCCCTCCACTTT

J: TRBJ2-5
V: TRBV28
size: .
D: .
length: 15
CDR3: CASSLIGRGVETQYF
DNA: TGTGCCAGCAGTTTAATAGGGCGAGGTGTAGAGACCCAGTACTTC

J: TRBJ2-3
V: TRBV7-9
size: .
D: TRBD1
length: 15
CDR3: CASSLGQGAGDTQYF
DNA: TGTGCCAGCAGCTTGGGACAGGGGGCCGGAGATACGCAGTATTTT

J: TRBJ2-2
V: TRBV19
size: few
D: TRBD2
length: 14
CDR3: CASSMGGVNGELFF
DNA: TGTGCCAGTAGCATGGGAGGGGTGAACGGGGAGCTGTTTTTT

J: TRBJ2-7
V: TRBV3-1/TRBV3-2
size: .
D: .
length: 13
CDR3: CASSARISYEQYF
DNA: TGTGCCAGCAGCGCCCGTATCTCCTACGAGCAGTACTTC

J: TRBJ2-6
V: TRBV7-9
size: .
D: .
length: 13
CDR3: CASSGAGANVLTF
DNA: TGTGCCAGCAGCGGGGCCGGGGCCAACGTCCTGACTTTC

J: TRBJ2-1
V: TRBV19
size: .
D: .
length: 13
CDR3: CASASGSKYEQFF
DNA: TGTGCCAGCGCTTCCGGGAGTAAGTATGAGCAGTTCTTC

J: TRBJ1-1
V: TRBV29-1
size: .
D: TRBD1
length: 13
CDR3: CSGTGVRGTEAFF
DNA: TGCAGCGGGACAGGGGTGAGGGGCACTGAAGCTTTCTTT

J: TRBJ2-2
V: TRBV11-3
size: once
D: TRBD1
length: 15
CDR3: CASSPGTGNTGELFF
DNA: TGTGCCAGCAGCCCAGGGACAGGGAACACCGGGGAGCTGTTTTTT

J: TRBJ1-1
V: TRBV18
size: once
D: .
length: 18
CDR3: CASSPLDGGPPNFAEAFF
DNA: TGTGCCAGCTCACCACTTGATGGAGGGCCCCCCAACTTCGCTGAAGCTTTCTTT

J: TRBJ2-2
V: TRBV11-3
size: .
D: .
length: 18
CDR3: CASSLDPWQGPNTGELFF
DNA: TGTGCCAGCAGCTTAGATCCATGGCAGGGACCGAACACCGGGGAGCTGTTTTTT

J: TRBJ1-1
V: TRBV2
size: .
D: .
length: 14
CDR3: CASSDTGTNTEAFF
DNA: TGTGCCAGCAGCGACACAGGGACGAACACTGAAGCTTTCTTT

J: TRBJ2-5
V: TRBV7-6
size: .
D: .
length: 15
CDR3: CASSPLAAGEETQYF
DNA: TGTGCCAGCAGCCCCCTTGCGGCGGGCGAAGAGACCCAGTACTTC

J: TRBJ1-6
V: TRBV5-6
size: .
D: TRBD1
length: 13
CDR3: CASSGDRSPVIHF
DNA: TGTGCCAGCAGCGGGGACAGGTCGCCGGTAATCCACTTT

J: TRBJ1-2
V: TRBV5-4
size: .
D: TRBD1
length: 17
CDR3: CASSLGGQGVSWYGYTF
DNA: TGTGCCAGCAGCTTGGGGGGACAGGGGGTATCCTGGTATGGCTACACCTTC

J: TRBJ1-5
V: TRBV2
size: .
D: .
length: 15
CDR3: CASSVAQGGNQPQHF
DNA: TGTGCCAGCAGTGTGGCGCAGGGAGGGAATCAGCCCCAGCATTTT

J: TRBJ1-6
V: TRBV5-4
size: .
D: .
length: 14
CDR3: CASSLEGGNSPLHF
DNA: TGTGCCAGCAGCTTGGAGGGTGGGAATTCACCCCTCCACTTT

J: TRBJ1-5
V: TRBV2
size: .
D: TRBD1
length: 15
CDR3: CASRRQGAGNQPQHF
DNA: TGTGCCAGCAGGCGACAGGGGGCCGGCAATCAGCCCCAGCATTTT

J: TRBJ1-1
V: TRBV10-3
size: .
D: TRBD1
length: 15
CDR3: CAISGRDRGSTEAFF
DNA: TGTGCCATCAGTGGGCGGGACAGGGGTTCGACTGAAGCTTTCTTT

J: TRBJ1-3
V: TRBV7-2
size: few
D: .
length: 15
CDR3: CASSLPPRGGNTIYF
DNA: TGTGCCAGCAGCTTACCGCCCCGGGGGGGAAACACCATATATTTT

J: TRBJ1-2
V: TRBV7-2
size: .
D: .
length: 16
CDR3: CASSLVGAGTNYGYTF
DNA: TGTGCCAGCAGCTTAGTTGGGGCCGGCACTAACTATGGCTACACCTTC

J: TRBJ2-1
V: TRBV7-8
size: once
D: .
length: 14
CDR3: CASSLAGGRVEQFF
DNA: TGTGCCAGCAGCTTAGCTGGAGGGCGAGTTGAGCAGTTCTTC

J: TRBJ1-2
V: TRBV10-3
size: .
D: .
length: 13
CDR3: CAISESMHYGYTF
DNA: TGTGCCATCAGTGAGTCGATGCACTATGGCTACACCTTC

J: TRBJ2-5
V: TRBV7-9
size: .
D: TRBD1
length: 15
CDR3: CASSRNRGVFETQYF
DNA: TGTGCCAGCAGTCGTAACAGGGGCGTTTTTGAGACCCAGTACTTC

J: TRBJ2-4
V: TRBV18
size: .
D: TRBD1
length: 14
CDR3: CASSQGQDKNIQYF
DNA: TGTGCCAGCTCACAGGGACAGGACAAAAACATTCAGTACTTC

J: TRBJ1-2
V: TRBV6-5
size: .
D: .
length: 14
CDR3: CASRPLTKLYGYTF
DNA: TGTGCCAGCAGACCACTTACTAAGCTCTATGGCTACACCTTC

J: TRBJ2-7
V: TRBV11-3
size: .
D: .
length: 11
CDR3: CASSTFYEQYF
DNA: TGTGCCAGCAGCACATTCTACGAGCAGTACTTC

J: TRBJ2-3
V: TRBV9
size: .
D: .
length: 11
CDR3: CASSLDDTQYF
DNA: TGTGCCAGCAGCCTCGACGATACGCAGTATTTT

J: TRBJ2-7
V: TRBV9
size: .
D: .
length: 14
CDR3: CASSVAPDSGEQYF
DNA: TGTGCCAGCAGCGTAGCGCCGGACTCCGGCGAGCAGTACTTC

J: TRBJ2-1
V: TRBV6-4
size: few
D: TRBD2
length: 13
CDR3: CASSAREEHEQFF
DNA: TGTGCCAGCAGTGCGCGGGAGGAGCATGAGCAGTTCTTC

J: TRBJ2-7
V: TRBV29-1
size: .
D: .
length: 12
CDR3: CSVGSEAYEQYF
DNA: TGCAGCGTTGGTTCGGAGGCCTACGAGCAGTACTTC

J: TRBJ2-5
V: TRBV6-2/TRBV6-3
size: .
D: TRBD1
length: 19
CDR3: CASSPFRGTGPEYQETQYF
DNA: TGTGCCAGCAGTCCCTTTAGGGGGACAGGGCCAGAGTACCAAGAGACCCAGTACTTC

J: TRBJ2-1
V: TRBV6-2/TRBV6-3
size: .
D: TRBD2
length: 16
CDR3: CASSHSGRASYNEQFF
DNA: TGTGCCAGCAGTCATAGCGGGAGGGCCTCCTACAATGAGCAGTTCTTC

J: TRBJ2-7
V: TRBV3-1/TRBV3-2
size: once
D: .
length: 16
CDR3: CASSQGSGTGSSEQYF
DNA: TGTGCCAGCAGCCAGGGATCCGGGACGGGCTCCTCCGAGCAGTACTTC

J: TRBJ2-7
V: TRBV7-9
size: .
D: .
length: 14
CDR3: CASSLVGQTYEQYF
DNA: TGTGCCAGCAGCTTAGTTGGGCAGACCTACGAGCAGTACTTC